One sample yielded the 5 T cell receptor beta chains listed below, sequenced in a study of T cell responses to AZD1222 COVID-19 vaccine. Sequenced by immunoSEQ multiplex PCR; TCRdb stores in-frame clones only, minus some. The sample lists more than 70,000 clones; 90% were seen once. Sequenced here: peripheral blood, sampled 28 days after the second AZD1222 dose. The receptors were sampled from an adult who received the AZD1222 COVID-19 vaccine.

V gene TRBV3-1 (or the pseudogene TRBV3-2) combines with J gene TRBJ1-3; D gene ambiguous. V lost 11 bases to trimming and J lost 3 bases, with 14 bases between them. This CDR3 comprises 13 residues. The germline V gene has CDR1 LGHDT and CDR2 YNNKEL (reference sequence). CDR3 DNA sequence: TGTGCCGCTACTCCAGATAGTGGAAACACCATATATTTT. Amino acid sequence: CAATPDSGNTIYF.

This clone was seen once. The chain carries TRBV14 and TRBJ1-2, with unresolved D. Trimming pared 1 base from V and 5 bases from J, leaving 8 bases between. This CDR3 has 13 residues. The germline gives CDR1 SGHDN, CDR2 FVKESK. CDR3 region: CASSQGLRYGYTF. The CDR3 bases are TGTGCCAGCAGCCAAGGTTTGAGGTATGGCTACACCTTC.

V usage is TRBV7-2 and J usage is TRBJ2-6, with D hard to call. Germline values: CDR1 SGHTA, CDR2 FQGNSA. Trimming shortened V by 6 bases and J by 0 bases, and 9 bases separated the two germline ends. The CDR3 extends over 15 amino acids. The CDR3 sequence: CASRPPASGANVLTF. The CDR3 DNA is TGTGCCAGCAGACCTCCCGCCTCTGGGGCCAACGTCCTGACTTTC.

V and J are TRBV11-3 and TRBJ2-3; possible D gene TRBD2, 6 bases. This CDR3 region has 15 residues. With 5 bases removed from V and 4 bases from J, the gap between germline ends came to 16 bases. Germline-derived CDR1 and CDR2 are SGHNT and YENEEA. This chain's CDR3 is CASSPAMGRSDTQYF. Written as DNA, the CDR3 is TGTGCCAGCAGCCCGGCAATGGGGAGGTCAGATACGCAGTATTTT.

This chain connects TRBV30 to TRBJ1-1; possibly TRBD1 for D (5 bases). The CDR3 is 15 amino acids. Trimming stripped 0 bases from V and 0 bases from J, with 11 bases between. Germline V gene data show CDR1 as GTSNPN and CDR2 as SVGIG (reference sequence). The CDR3 loop is CAWSVFGTMNTEAFF. CDR3 DNA: TGTGCCTGGAGTGTCTTTGGGACCATGAACACTGAAGCTTTCTTT.